A selection of T cell receptor beta chains follows, all from one sample in a study of breast tumors, draining lymph nodes, adjacent tissues. MiXCR was run by TCRdb on the multiplex PCR reads, yielding one entry per CDR3 protein. The data contain about 230,000 distinct CDR3 sequences, about a third of them singletons. Sequencing was done on a sample of axillary lymph node tissue. The source is a female donor with breast cancer. Some clones in this sample may be carry-over from other donors' samples. Both conserved end residues are part of each CDR3. Fields, in order: CDR3 DNA, CDR3 protein, V gene, J gene, D gene, clone size. The D gene is left open where the match is weak. Clone size is not always given. Where it is, it says once, few, many or a class for expanded clones.

CDR3 DNA: TGCAGTGCTCAATCGACAGATACGCAGTATTTT
CDR3 protein: CSAQSTDTQYF
V gene: TRBV20-1
J gene: TRBJ2-3
D gene: NA
clone size: NA

CDR3 DNA: TGTGCCAGCAGTGGGTCTTACAAGGGACAGGGGGATCAAGAGACCCAGTACTTC
CDR3 protein: CASSGSYKGQGDQETQYF
V gene: TRBV2
J gene: TRBJ2-5
D gene: TRBD1
clone size: many

CDR3 DNA: TGTGCCAGCAGCTTATCCCCTGCGGGCTTCTACAATGAGCAGTTCTTC
CDR3 protein: CASSLSPAGFYNEQFF
V gene: TRBV7-2
J gene: TRBJ2-1
D gene: NA
clone size: many

CDR3 DNA: TGTGCCAGCAGCCAAGTTTTGGCTAGCGGGCTCAATGAGCAGTTCTTC
CDR3 protein: CASSQVLASGLNEQFF
V gene: TRBV4-2
J gene: TRBJ2-1
D gene: TRBD2
clone size: many

CDR3 DNA: TGCGCCAGCAGACCGGGACTCGACACCCACAATGAGCAGTTCTTC
CDR3 protein: CASRPGLDTHNEQFF
V gene: TRBV4-1
J gene: TRBJ2-1
D gene: NA
clone size: NA

CDR3 DNA: TGTGCCAGCAGTGAATCCGGGTTTACGAATGGCTACACCTTC
CDR3 protein: CASSESGFTNGYTF
V gene: TRBV6-1
J gene: TRBJ1-2
D gene: NA
clone size: many

CDR3 DNA: TGTGCCAGCAGCCCCGGACCCCGCGAGCAGTACTTC
CDR3 protein: CASSPGPREQYF
V gene: TRBV11-3
J gene: TRBJ2-7
D gene: NA
clone size: many

CDR3 DNA: TGCAGTGCAGGGACTAGCGGGAGAAAGTACGAGCAGTACTTC
CDR3 protein: CSAGTSGRKYEQYF
V gene: TRBV20-1
J gene: TRBJ2-7
D gene: TRBD2
clone size: many

CDR3 DNA: TGTGCCAGCACCACCCCGGGACAGGGGCTCCAAGAGACCCAGTACTTC
CDR3 protein: CASTTPGQGLQETQYF
V gene: TRBV3-1
J gene: TRBJ2-5
D gene: TRBD1
clone size: many

CDR3 DNA: TGTGCCAGCAGTGAGGGTCGACAGACCCTGAACAATGAGCAGTTCTTC
CDR3 protein: CASSEGRQTLNNEQFF
V gene: TRBV2
J gene: TRBJ2-1
D gene: NA
clone size: many

CDR3 DNA: TGTGCCAGCAGGAGAGACAGTGGCTACACCTTC
CDR3 protein: CASRRDSGYTF
V gene: TRBV6-6
J gene: TRBJ1-2
D gene: NA
clone size: many

CDR3 DNA: TGTGCCAGCGGGACGAACACCGGGGAGCTGTTTTTT
CDR3 protein: CASGTNTGELFF
V gene: TRBV25-1
J gene: TRBJ2-2
D gene: NA
clone size: NA

CDR3 DNA: TGTGCCAGCAGCTTCGCCGGGACAGGGGCCAATGAGCAGTTCTTC
CDR3 protein: CASSFAGTGANEQFF
V gene: TRBV7-9
J gene: TRBJ2-1
D gene: TRBD1
clone size: many

CDR3 DNA: TGTGACAGCAGTTTCCGACTAGCGGGTGGATATAAGGATGAGCAGTTCTTC
CDR3 protein: CDSSFRLAGGYKDEQFF
V gene: TRBV3-1
J gene: TRBJ2-1
D gene: TRBD2
clone size: NA

CDR3 DNA: TGTGCCAGTAGTATGGTCGGGGGTCGGGCTTTCTTT
CDR3 protein: CASSMVGGRAFF
V gene: TRBV19
J gene: TRBJ1-1
D gene: NA
clone size: few

CDR3 DNA: TGCAGCGTTAGGGGGACAGGGGATTCCAACACCATATATTTT
CDR3 protein: CSVRGTGDSNTIYF
V gene: TRBV29-1
J gene: TRBJ1-3
D gene: TRBD1
clone size: NA

CDR3 DNA: TGTGCCAGTTCAGCGGGGCTCAGCACCGGGGAGCTGTTTTTT
CDR3 protein: CASSAGLSTGELFF
V gene: TRBV28
J gene: TRBJ2-2
D gene: TRBD2
clone size: NA

CDR3 DNA: TGCAGCGTTGGACTAGCGGGAGGGCCCGGAGATACGCAGTATTTT
CDR3 protein: CSVGLAGGPGDTQYF
V gene: TRBV29-1
J gene: TRBJ2-3
D gene: TRBD2
clone size: NA

CDR3 DNA: TGTGCCAGCAGCTTATCAGGGTCTGAAGCGCCCCTCCACTTT
CDR3 protein: CASSLSGSEAPLHF
V gene: TRBV7-6
J gene: TRBJ1-6
D gene: NA
clone size: many

CDR3 DNA: TGTGCCAGCAGTCCCCCCTATAATTCACCCCTCCACTTT
CDR3 protein: CASSPPYNSPLHF
V gene: TRBV28
J gene: TRBJ1-6
D gene: NA
clone size: many

CDR3 DNA: TGTGCCAGCAGCTTATGGAGGAACACTGAAGCTTTCTTT
CDR3 protein: CASSLWRNTEAFF
V gene: TRBV11-3
J gene: TRBJ1-1
D gene: NA
clone size: NA

CDR3 DNA: TGTGCCAGCAGCGTAGGACAGGGGGCTGGCGGGGAGCTGTTTTTT
CDR3 protein: CASSVGQGAGGELFF
V gene: TRBV9
J gene: TRBJ2-2
D gene: TRBD1
clone size: once

CDR3 DNA: TGCGCCAGCAGCTTGCTCGGGAGGTCCCACGAGACCCAGTACTTC
CDR3 protein: CASSLLGRSHETQYF
V gene: TRBV5-1
J gene: TRBJ2-5
D gene: TRBD2
clone size: NA

CDR3 DNA: TGTGCCAGCAGCTCCCGTTCGTCCGCGAGCGTAACCTACGAGCAGTACTTC
CDR3 protein: CASSSRSSASVTYEQYF
V gene: TRBV7-6
J gene: TRBJ2-7
D gene: NA
clone size: many

CDR3 DNA: TGCAGTGCTAGATCGCCCCTGACAGGGGTCGGCTACACCTTC
CDR3 protein: CSARSPLTGVGYTF
V gene: TRBV20-1
J gene: TRBJ1-2
D gene: TRBD1
clone size: NA

CDR3 DNA: TGTGCCAGCAGCCTAGGAGGGAGGGTTGAGCAGTACTTC
CDR3 protein: CASSLGGRVEQYF
V gene: TRBV14
J gene: TRBJ2-7
D gene: TRBD2
clone size: many

CDR3 DNA: TGTGCCACCAGCAGAGGGGGGGTGCGTTCACCCCTCCACTTT
CDR3 protein: CATSRGGVRSPLHF
V gene: TRBV15
J gene: TRBJ1-6
D gene: NA
clone size: many

CDR3 DNA: TGCAGCGTACCAGCGGGAGCGGCAGATACGCAGTATTTT
CDR3 protein: CSVPAGAADTQYF
V gene: TRBV29-1
J gene: TRBJ2-3
D gene: TRBD2
clone size: many

CDR3 DNA: TGCGCCAGCAGCTGGGGGGGGGAGAACTACAATGAGCAGTTCTTC
CDR3 protein: CASSWGGENYNEQFF
V gene: TRBV5-1
J gene: TRBJ2-1
D gene: TRBD2
clone size: many

CDR3 DNA: TGTGCCAGCAGCGAGGACAGGGTCGGCACTGAAGCTTTCTTT
CDR3 protein: CASSEDRVGTEAFF
V gene: TRBV9
J gene: TRBJ1-1
D gene: TRBD1
clone size: few

CDR3 DNA: TGTGCCAGCAGCCCCCTAGCGGGGGGAAACTACGAGCAGTACTTC
CDR3 protein: CASSPLAGGNYEQYF
V gene: TRBV7-9
J gene: TRBJ2-7
D gene: TRBD2
clone size: many

CDR3 DNA: TGTGCCAGCAGCTTATTGGGGCCCTTGGCGGGGACTAGCGGGAGAGGCCTCAATGAGCAGTTCTTC
CDR3 protein: CASSLLGPLAGTSGRGLNEQFF
V gene: TRBV7-9
J gene: TRBJ2-1
D gene: TRBD2
clone size: NA

CDR3 DNA: TGCAGTGTGACCAGACGGCAAGGCACCGGGGAGCTGTTTTTT
CDR3 protein: CSVTRRQGTGELFF
V gene: TRBV20-1
J gene: TRBJ2-2
D gene: NA
clone size: many

CDR3 DNA: TGTGCCAGCAGCTTAATCGGGGGAGAGCCCCAGCATTTT
CDR3 protein: CASSLIGGEPQHF
V gene: TRBV7-9
J gene: TRBJ1-5
D gene: NA
clone size: many

CDR3 DNA: NA
CDR3 protein: CASSIYLCSVRLRGLVETQYF
V gene: TRBV5-4
J gene: TRBJ2-5
D gene: NA
clone size: NA

CDR3 DNA: TGTGCCAGCAGCCCGAGGACAGGACCAGAGACCCAGTACTTC
CDR3 protein: CASSPRTGPETQYF
V gene: TRBV7-2
J gene: TRBJ2-5
D gene: TRBD1
clone size: many

CDR3 DNA: TGTGCCAGCACCCGCACAGGGGGCGGGGAAAAACTGTTTTTT
CDR3 protein: CASTRTGGGEKLFF
V gene: TRBV28
J gene: TRBJ1-4
D gene: TRBD1
clone size: many

CDR3 DNA: TGTGCCAGCAGTGAAGTGGCAGCAGACAATGAGCAGTTCTTC
CDR3 protein: CASSEVAADNEQFF
V gene: TRBV2
J gene: TRBJ2-1
D gene: NA
clone size: many

CDR3 DNA: TGTGCCAGCAGCTCCGGGGGGAAATACGAGCAGTACTTC
CDR3 protein: CASSSGGKYEQYF
V gene: TRBV7-3
J gene: TRBJ2-7
D gene: TRBD2
clone size: many

CDR3 DNA: TGTGCCAGCAGTCATGGGGGGCTGTTCAATCAGCCCCAGCATTTT
CDR3 protein: CASSHGGLFNQPQHF
V gene: TRBV6-2/TRBV6-3
J gene: TRBJ1-5
D gene: NA
clone size: NA

CDR3 DNA: TGTGCCATCAGTGAGGGGGGGGCCCACAATCAGCCCCAGCATTTT
CDR3 protein: CAISEGGAHNQPQHF
V gene: TRBV10-3
J gene: TRBJ1-5
D gene: NA
clone size: many

CDR3 DNA: TGTGCCTGGACCGCTAACAGGTTAACTAATGAAAAACTGTTTTTT
CDR3 protein: CAWTANRLTNEKLFF
V gene: TRBV30
J gene: TRBJ1-4
D gene: NA
clone size: NA

CDR3 DNA: TGCAGTGCTAGAGATTTTAGCGGGAGTTTTGGAGAGACCCAGTACTTC
CDR3 protein: CSARDFSGSFGETQYF
V gene: TRBV20-1
J gene: TRBJ2-5
D gene: TRBD2
clone size: many

CDR3 DNA: TGTGCCAGCAGAATCAAATTACAGGGAAATACGCAGTATTTT
CDR3 protein: CASRIKLQGNTQYF
V gene: TRBV12-3/TRBV12-4
J gene: TRBJ2-3
D gene: NA
clone size: many

CDR3 DNA: TGTGCCAGCAGTTCGCGACAGGGGGGTTTTAATGAAAAACTGTTTTTT
CDR3 protein: CASSSRQGGFNEKLFF
V gene: TRBV27
J gene: TRBJ1-4
D gene: TRBD1
clone size: few

CDR3 DNA: TGTGCCAGCAGCTCTGACGACAAGCCCCAGTACTTC
CDR3 protein: CASSSDDKPQYF
V gene: TRBV11-3
J gene: TRBJ2-5
D gene: NA
clone size: many

CDR3 DNA: TGTGCCAGCAGTCCGACCGGGACAGGGTCAAACATTCAGTACTTC
CDR3 protein: CASSPTGTGSNIQYF
V gene: TRBV25-1
J gene: TRBJ2-4
D gene: TRBD1
clone size: many